This T cell receptor beta chain was identified during a study of shared clonotypes between healthy human individuals. Study outcomes and limitations: Sampling used blood alone; tissue repertoires probably differ.

The germline V gene encodes CDR1 SGHAT and CDR2 FQNNGV. The CDR3 contains 13 residues. The V segment lost 5 bases and the J segment 2 bases; nucleotides outside the gene matches: 3. Details on this clone: No antigen is known for it. The same CDR3 can be traced to other DNA sequences in this sample.

Naive CD8 isolation took CD45RO-negative cells positively selected for CCR7 and excluded terminally differentiated effector memory CD45RA+ cells. Profiling relied on immunoSEQ multiplex PCR, and the TCRdb table lists in-frame clones only, not all of them. The table shows about 1.9 million clones, with approximately 92% occurring only once. The chain has TRBV11-2 and TRBJ2-7; TRBD2 aligns across 7 bases. This clonotype was sampled from a man younger than 35 in good health. Some clones in this sample may be carry-over from other donors' samples. The material sequenced was naive CD8+ T cells from PBMCs. CDR3 sequence (DNA): TGTGCCAGCAGCCCCGGGACTACCTACGAGCAGTACTTC. Its protein is CASSPGTTYEQYF. The variable domain in full, with the rest retrieved from reference TRBV11-2 and TRBJ2-7, is EAGVAQSPRYKIIEKRQSVAFWCNPISGHATLYWYQQILGQGPKLLIQFQNNGVVDDSQLPKDRFSAERLKGVDSTLKIQPAKLEDSAVYLCASSPGTTYEQYFGPGTRLTVT.